One and the same sample provided the 17 T cell receptor beta chains below, sequenced in a study of PD-L1 blockade in urothelial cancer. The data were produced by immunoSEQ multiplex PCR, yet TCRdb's version contains in-frame clones alone and is incomplete. Among under 50,000 clones listed, roughly nine tenths were seen once. Time point denoted: pretreatment peripheral blood. The sample here was PBMCs, taken around atezolizumab (anti-PD-L1) treatment. Receptors were obtained from a woman in her fifties or sixties with urothelial cancer.

This chain links TRBV4-2 with TRBJ2-4; TRBD2 agrees at 8 bases. Trimming at V came to 3 bases and at J to 0 bases, leaving 7 bases not matched to a gene. Germline V gene lookup returns CDR1 LGHNA and CDR2 YNFKEQ. The CDR3 is 17 residues long. CDR3 DNA sequence: TGTGCCAGCAGCCAGATAACTAGCGGACTAGCCAAAAACATTCAGTACTTC. It specifies CASSQITSGLAKNIQYF.

J is TRBJ2-1 and V is TRBV6-4, with D perhaps matching TRBD2 (6 bases). CDR1 is MRHNA and CDR2 is SNTAGT in the germline V gene. This CDR3 has 16 residues. V lost 6 bases and J 1 base, leaving 16 bases between the germline ends. The CDR3 reads CASSRDSSVSYNEQFF. Written as DNA, the CDR3 is TGTGCCAGCAGCCGCGACTCTAGCGTGTCCTACAATGAGCAGTTCTTC.

The rearrangement uses TRBV7-2 and TRBJ1-1; D perhaps matches TRBD1 (6 bases). V gave up 4 bases and J gave up 11 bases, with 17 bases separating them. The V gene's germline CDR1 is SGHTA and CDR2 FQGNSA. This CDR3 spans 13 amino acids. CDR3 region: CASSSGHPTAAFF. CDR3 nucleotides: TGTGCCAGCAGCTCGGGACACCCTACTGCGGCTTTCTTT.

The J gene is TRBJ2-3, the V gene TRBV5-1, with 9 positions matching TRBD2. The CDR3 length is 16 residues. V lost 3 bases and J lost 3; bases outside the gene matches: 8. The germline CDR1 and CDR2 sequences are SGHRS and YFSETQ. DNA for the CDR3: TGCGCCAGCAGCTACGCTCGGCGGGAGGGGACAGATACGCAGTATTTT. Protein: CASSYARREGTDTQYF.

The CDR3 protein is CASSPGQVYYGYTF. CDR3 nucleotides: TGTGCCAGCAGCCCGGGACAGGTCTACTATGGCTACACCTTC. The J gene is TRBJ1-2, the V gene TRBV11-2, with 8 bases matching TRBD1. The germline V gene has CDR1 SGHAT and CDR2 FQNNGV. The CDR3 contains 14 residues. V lost 5 bases and J lost 3; bases outside the gene matches: 5. Full variable domain (outside the CDR3, taken from reference TRBV11-2 and TRBJ1-2): EAGVAQSPRYKIIEKRQSVAFWCNPISGHATLYWYQQILGQGPKLLIQFQNNGVVDDSQLPKDRFSAERLKGVDSTLKIQPAKLEDSAVYLCASSPGQVYYGYTFGSGTRLTVV.

V is TRBV10-1 and J is TRBJ2-2; 10 nucleotides match TRBD1. CDR3 length equals 16 residues. Per germline, CDR1 WNHNN and CDR2 SYGVQD (reference sequence). The J segment lost 1 base and the V segment lost 3 bases, leaving 2 bases of the junction unmatched. The CDR3 DNA follows: TGCGCCAGCAGTGAACGGGACAGGGGGAACACCGGGGAGCTGTTTTTT. Translated, it gives CASSERDRGNTGELFF.

The rearrangement links TRBV28 to TRBJ2-7, with 9 bases that match TRBD1. Germline V lookup: CDR1 MDHEN, CDR2 SYDVKM. V was clipped by 5 bases and J by 3 bases; unmatched bases: 11. This CDR3 has 16 residues. CDR3 residues: CASSRAGTGLGYEQYF. In DNA form, the CDR3 reads TGTGCCAGCAGTCGAGCCGGGACAGGGTTAGGCTACGAGCAGTACTTC.

V gene TRBV28 combines with J gene TRBJ1-1; 9 bases agree with TRBD1. V shed 8 bases and J 5 bases; nucleotides not matched to a gene: 6. The germline CDR1 and CDR2 sequences are MDHEN and SYDVKM. The length of the CDR3 is 13 residues. The CDR3 region has the DNA TGTGCCAGCGGTACAGGGGGCTGGACTGAAGCTTTCTTT. Translating gives CASGTGGWTEAFF.

This chain connects TRBV13 to TRBJ2-1; D is possibly TRBD1 (6 bases). V was shortened by 4 bases and J by 5 bases, with 9 bases between the two germline ends. Germline V gene data show CDR1 as PRHDT and CDR2 as FYEKMQ (reference sequence). The CDR3 totals 13 residues. CDR3 sequence (DNA): TGTGCCAGCAGCTCTTCAGGGGACAATGAGCAGTTCTTC. Residues: CASSSSGDNEQFF.

The J gene is TRBJ2-1, the V gene TRBV7-9; 9 nucleotides align to TRBD2. Trimming removed 1 base from V and 5 bases from J; junction bases left unmatched: 12. The germline V gene has CDR1 SEHNR and CDR2 FQNEAQ (reference sequence). This CDR3 contains 18 residues. In DNA form, the CDR3 reads TGTGCCAGCAGCTTAGGATTAAGCGGGAGGATGTTGAACAATGAGCAGTTCTTC. Amino acid sequence: CASSLGLSGRMLNNEQFF.

The CDR3 here is CASSIDRYVLTF. The DNA for the CDR3 is TGTGCCAGTAGTATAGATCGTTACGTCCTGACTTTC. The chain combines TRBV19 with TRBJ2-6; no clear D. CDR1 is LNHDA and CDR2 is SQIVND in the germline V gene (reference sequence). This CDR3 spans 12 amino acids. V lost 0 bases to trimming and J lost 11 bases, with 5 bases between them.

The V call is TRBV5-4, the J call TRBJ1-4, with D perhaps matching TRBD1 (5 bases). Germline CDR1 is SGHNT and CDR2 is YYREEE (reference sequence). CDR3 size: 13 residues. V was cut by 4 bases and J by 6 bases, with 10 bases left in between. DNA of the CDR3: TGTGCCAGCAGCCTACAGACAGATGAAAAACTGTTTTTT. It translates to CASSLQTDEKLFF. Looking up the rest from reference TRBV5-4 and TRBJ1-4 gives the full variable domain: ETGVTQSPTHLIKTRGQQVTLRCSSQSGHNTVSWYQQALGQGPQFIFQYYREEENGRGNFPPRFSGLQFPNYSSELNVNALELDDSALYLCASSLQTDEKLFFGSGTQLSVL.

CDR3 coding DNA: TGCGCCAGCAGCTTGGGACAGGGGGCGAGAAAAGAGACCCAGTACTTC. This translates into CASSLGQGARKETQYF. The chain links TRBV5-1 to TRBJ2-5; 10 bases are shared with TRBD1. The length of the CDR3 is 16 residues. From germline, CDR1 is SGHRS and CDR2 YFSETQ. J was trimmed by 3 bases and V by 0 bases; bases with no gene match: 5. The full variable domain, its missing parts supplied by reference TRBV5-1 and TRBJ2-5, is KAGVTQTPRYLIKTRGQQVTLSCSPISGHRSVSWYQQTPGQGLQFLFEYFSETQRNKGNFPGRFSGRQFSNSRSEMNVSTLELGDSALYLCASSLGQGARKETQYFGPGTRLLVL.

V is TRBV4-1 and J is TRBJ2-7; TRBD1 agrees at 9 bases. CDR3 length equals 14 residues. Germline V gene sequence: CDR1 MGHRA, CDR2 YSYEKL. Trimming took 4 bases from V and 2 from J; bases not matched to a gene: 3. In DNA, the CDR3 is TGCGCCAGCAGCCGGACAGGGGAGGCCTACGAGCAGTACTTC. Its protein product is CASSRTGEAYEQYF.

This chain connects TRBV9 to TRBJ2-1; 8 bases line up with TRBD1. The CDR3 extends over 12 amino acids. Germline values: CDR1 SGDLS, CDR2 YYNGEE. V trimming: 4 bases; J trimming: 9 bases; junction bases outside the gene matches: 3. CDR3 nucleotide sequence: TGTGCCAGCAGCCCGACAGGGGTTGAGCAGTTCTTC. Its protein product is CASSPTGVEQFF.

With respect to this clone: The junction differs from germline at one of its ends, possibly a read error. This rearrangement joins TRBV5-5 to TRBJ2-7, with D possibly matching TRBD2 (5 bases). The germline V gene has CDR1 SGHKS and CDR2 YYEKEE (reference sequence). The CDR3 sequence is 14 residues long. CDR3 bases: TGTGCCAGCAGATTGGACTCGAACCTCTACGAGCAGTACTTC. Translation gives CASRLDSNLYEQYF.

This clone was seen only once. The chain links TRBV5-1 to TRBJ2-3, with 8 bases aligning to TRBD2. With 4 bases clipped from V and 5 bases from J, the junction kept 6 bases outside the gene matches. Germline assignment: CDR1 SGHRS and CDR2 YFSETQ. CDR3 size: 14 residues. CDR3: CASSASGSKDTQYF. The CDR3 nucleotides are TGCGCCAGCAGCGCCAGCGGGAGTAAAGATACGCAGTATTTT.